The 8 T cell receptor beta chains presented below share a single source sample, sequenced in a study of T cells expressing NK-cell markers. Reprocessing the 5' RACE reads, TCRdb reports a single entry for every CDR3 protein and omits DNA. The table lists 150,000 to 200,000 distinct CDR3 sequences. Sequenced: blood T cells: a sorted CD56 or NKG2C T cell subset, CD4+ or CD8+ T cells, or bulk PBMC T cells (not recorded which). The receptors shown here come from a woman between 18 and 70 years old in good health.

CDR3 amino acids: CASSLAPPWSYEQYF. V gene TRBV12-3 or TRBV12-4 combines with J gene TRBJ2-7; TCRdb proposes TRBD1, but this gene call is untestable without DNA. The CDR3 is made up of 15 amino acids.

V and J are TRBV27 and TRBJ2-2; TCRdb returns TRBD1, unconfirmable since there is no DNA. The CDR3 runs to 15 residues. Looked up from germline, CDR1 is MNHEY and CDR2 is SMNVEV (reference sequence). The CDR3 spells CASSIARAGSGELFF.

The genes are TRBV7-9 and TRBJ1-2; checking the TCRdb D call of TRBD1 is not possible without DNA. In germline, CDR1 is SEHNR, CDR2 FQNEAQ (reference sequence). This CDR3 spans 14 amino acids. CDR3 sequence: CASTPGGLNYGYTF.

The CDR3 here is CASSHPAPRETQYF. V is TRBV3-1 and J is TRBJ2-5; the D call from TCRdb, TRBD1, cannot be confirmed without DNA. Germline CDR1 LGHDT, CDR2 YNNKEL (reference sequence). The CDR3 is 14 amino acids.

This sequence joins TRBV7-8 and TRBJ2-5; TCRdb reports TRBD1, a call that lacks DNA to check it against. Germline CDR1 reads SGHVS; CDR2 reads FQNEAQ. The CDR3 length is 15 residues. This CDR3 reads CASSLGTGHGETQYF. Filled out from reference TRBV7-8 and TRBJ2-5, the complete variable domain reads GAGVSQSPRYKVAKRGQDVALRCDPISGHVSLFWYQQALGQGPEFLTYFQNEAQLDKSGLPSDRFFAERPEGSVSTLKIQRTQQEDSAVYLCASSLGTGHGETQYFGPGTRLLVL.

The rearrangement uses TRBV6-1 and TRBJ1-6. The CDR3 extends over 15 amino acids. Germline CDR1 and CDR2: MNHNS and SASEGT. CDR3 region: CASTYGEILSSPLHF.

The rearrangement links TRBV27 to TRBJ2-2; the TCRdb call, TRBD2, lacks DNA for checking. The CDR3 is 16 amino acids. Germline lookup yields CDR1 MNHEY and CDR2 SMNVEV (reference sequence). Here the CDR3 reads CASRTTPAGYTGELFF.

The chain couples TRBV20-1 to TRBJ2-2; lacking DNA, the TRBD2 call made by TCRdb goes unchecked. CDR1 and CDR2 from the germline V gene are DFQATT and SNEGSKA (reference sequence). The CDR3 spans 12 residues. The CDR3 reads CSAPLAGGELFF.